Reported below is one T cell receptor (beta chain). Per the original data handling: It was from reference gene primer amplification that nucleated cell counts were estimated. The repertoire was sequenced with immunoSEQ multiplex PCR; TCRdb's copy has only in-frame clones and lacks some. That table supplies the V and J calls and clone size; D and trimming were determined from the DNA. The sample contains under 200,000 clones, about 88% of which appear only once. The data belong to a study of blood T cell repertoires in COVID-19. About the study: Collection of acute and convalescent COVID-19 samples took place in the United States, Italy and Spain. Sample material is recorded as cDNA or gDNA derived from T cells, B-cell-depleted T cells, or PBMCs.

This CDR3 region has 12 residues. V was clipped by 3 bases and J by 9 bases, with 9 bases between them. The source material was peripheral blood. The receptor's source is a man aged 18-30 years with active or convalescent COVID-19. The chain couples TRBV12-3 or TRBV12-4 to TRBJ2-1; unclear D gene. CDR3 sequence: CASSFSLREQFF. In nucleotides, the CDR3 is TGTGCCAGCAGTTTCTCTTTGCGTGAGCAGTTCTTC.